These 5 T cell receptor beta chains were all obtained from the same sample, sequenced in a study of early T cells in non-severe SARS-CoV-2 infection. From the 5' RACE reads, TCRdb called clonotypes with MiXCR, one entry per CDR3 protein. The table shows about 64,000 distinct CDR3 sequences, with less than 20% occurring only once. This sample comprised whole blood, obtained at baseline. All receptors derive from an adult who was a healthcare worker with PCR-confirmed SARS-CoV-2 infection or an uninfected control (not recorded which).

This rearrangement joins TRBV18 to TRBJ2-7, with D possibly being TRBD1 or TRBD2 (6 bases each). Germline CDR1 KGHSH, CDR2 LQKENI. The V and J ends lost 3 bases and 7 bases respectively, with 13 bases between them. The CDR3 has 13 amino acids. CDR3 nucleotides: TGTGCCAGCTCACCGAACAGGGAGGAAGAGCAGTACTTC. Encoded protein: CASSPNREEEQYF.

This chain links TRBV12-3 or TRBV12-4 with TRBJ2-7; D possibly corresponds to TRBD2 (5 bases). The CDR3 length is 14 residues. V shed 10 bases and J shed 4 bases, with 20 bases lying between them. Here the CDR3 DNA reads TGTGCCAACCCCAGTTCCGGGAACAAATACGAGCAGTACTTC. Amino acid sequence: CANPSSGNKYEQYF.

This clonotype was counted at least ten times. The chain is built from TRBV7-9 and TRBJ1-1; possible D gene TRBD1, 6 bases. The CDR3 contains 13 residues. V lost 1 base to trimming and J lost 10 bases, with 13 bases between them. The germline V gene has CDR1 SEHNR and CDR2 FQNEAQ (reference sequence). The CDR3 loop is CASSLGGGAGAFF. CDR3 nucleotide sequence: TGTGCCAGCAGCTTAGGAGGGGGTGCGGGAGCTTTCTTT.

The table lists this clonotype with a few counts. The chain recombines TRBV29-1 with TRBJ2-7; possibly TRBD1 for D (6 bases). The CDR3 is 11 residues long. The V end lost 7 bases, the J end lost 3 bases, and 10 bases lay between the germline ends. Germline V gene sequence: CDR1 SQVTM, CDR2 ANQGSEA. The CDR3 bases are TGCAGCGCGGGACATAACTACGAGCAGTACTTC. It specifies CSAGHNYEQYF.

The sample holds a few counts of this clonotype. The genes are TRBV10-2 and TRBJ2-1; no definite D call. V was clipped by 2 bases and J by 0 bases, with 5 bases between them. Germline lookup yields CDR1 WSHSY and CDR2 SAAADI. This CDR3 has 14 amino acids. In DNA, the CDR3 is TGCGCCAGCAGTGAGGTCAGCTCCTACAATGAGCAGTTCTTC. Residues: CASSEVSSYNEQFF.